This T cell receptor (beta chain) was captured by sequencing in a study of blood T cell repertoires in COVID-19. Across the study: Both acute and convalescent COVID-19 samples were obtained from the United States, Italy and Spain.

The CDR3 is 15 amino acids. The V gene end was trimmed by 6 bases and the J gene end by 1 base; junction bases not matched to a gene: 1. Germline V CDR1 and CDR2: MNHEY, SVGAGI. Original methodology: Estimation of nucleated cell counts relied on the amplification of reference gene primers. This table comes from immunoSEQ multiplex PCR, and its TCRdb copy is limited to in-frame clones, with some not included. V and J calls and clone size follow that table, whereas D and trimming were derived from the DNA. The sample records about 88,000 clones, about 88% being singletons. V and J are TRBV6-5 and TRBJ2-1; TRBD2 agrees at 12 bases. The TCR originated in an elderly woman with acute or convalescent COVID-19. Sequenced material: peripheral blood. This CDR3 is CASRLAGGSYNEQFF. The CDR3 region has the DNA TGTGCCAGCAGACTAGCGGGAGGTTCCTACAATGAGCAGTTCTTC.